Sequencing of this T cell receptor (beta chain) was carried out in a study of blood T cell repertoires in COVID-19. Study at large: The United States, Italy and Spain provided the acute and convalescent COVID-19 samples. PBMCs, B-cell-depleted T cells, or T cells provided the cDNA or gDNA that made up the material.

Seattle enrolled patients during active infection and tracked them longitudinally. Sequencing was performed with immunoSEQ multiplex PCR; in TCRdb, only in-frame clones are kept and a portion is missing. The sample yields 400,000 to 450,000 clones, approximately 90% seen once. This clone was counted once. The source of this sequence is a middle-aged woman with COVID-19, enrolled during active disease. Sequencing was done on a sample of peripheral blood.

The CDR3 loop is CASRGAAYNEQFF. The CDR3 nucleotides read TGTGCCAGCCGTGGGGCAGCCTACAATGAGCAGTTCTTC. The V and J genes are TRBV14 and TRBJ2-1; maybe TRBD1 (5 bases). The CDR3 has 13 residues. Trimming pared 8 bases from V and 2 bases from J, leaving 10 bases between. CDR1 and CDR2 from the germline V gene are SGHDN and FVKESK.